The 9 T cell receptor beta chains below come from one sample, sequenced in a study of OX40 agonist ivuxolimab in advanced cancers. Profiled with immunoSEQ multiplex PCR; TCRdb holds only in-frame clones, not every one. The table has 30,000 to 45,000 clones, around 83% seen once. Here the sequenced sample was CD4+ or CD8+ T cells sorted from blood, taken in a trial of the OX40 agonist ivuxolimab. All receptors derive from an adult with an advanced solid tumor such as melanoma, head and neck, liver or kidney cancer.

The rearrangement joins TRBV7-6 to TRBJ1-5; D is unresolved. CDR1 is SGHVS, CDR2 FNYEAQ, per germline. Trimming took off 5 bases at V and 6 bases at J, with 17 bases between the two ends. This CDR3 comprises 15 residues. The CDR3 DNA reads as TGTGCCAGCAGCCCGGGTCCCGCGGGAGGTCAGCCCCAGCATTTT. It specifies CASSPGPAGGQPQHF. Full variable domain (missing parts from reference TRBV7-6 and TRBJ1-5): GAGVSQSPRYKVTKRGQDVALRCDPISGHVSLYWYRQALGQGPEFLTYFNYEAQQDKSGLPNDRFSAERPEGSISTLTIQRTEQRDSAMYRCASSPGPAGGQPQHFGDGTRLSIL.

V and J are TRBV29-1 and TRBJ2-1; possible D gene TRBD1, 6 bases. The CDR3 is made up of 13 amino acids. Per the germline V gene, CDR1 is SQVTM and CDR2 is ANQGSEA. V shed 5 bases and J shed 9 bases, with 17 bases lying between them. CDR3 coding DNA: TGCAGCGTTCTACAGGGAATTCGGGCTGAGCAGTTCTTC. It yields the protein CSVLQGIRAEQFF.

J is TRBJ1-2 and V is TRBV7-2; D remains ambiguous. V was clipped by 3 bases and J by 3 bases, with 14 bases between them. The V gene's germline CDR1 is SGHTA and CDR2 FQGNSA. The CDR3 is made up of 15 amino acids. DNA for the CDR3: TGTGCCAGCAGCTTGCACCGAGGAAGGGACTATGGCTACACCTTC. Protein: CASSLHRGRDYGYTF.

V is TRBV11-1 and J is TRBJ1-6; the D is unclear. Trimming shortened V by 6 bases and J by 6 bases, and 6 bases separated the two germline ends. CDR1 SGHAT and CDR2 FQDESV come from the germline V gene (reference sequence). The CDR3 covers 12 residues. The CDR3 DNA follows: TGTGCCAGCAGTTTGGGTAATTCACCCCTCCACTTT. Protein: CASSLGNSPLHF.

The CDR3 here is CASGFGNNQPQHF. In DNA form, the CDR3 reads TGTGCTAGTGGTTTTGGCAACAATCAGCCCCAGCATTTT. The chain joins TRBV12-5 to TRBJ1-5; D remains ambiguous. V was clipped by 3 bases and J by 3 bases, with 6 bases between them. Germline CDR1 LGHNT, CDR2 FRNRAP. This CDR3 has 13 residues.

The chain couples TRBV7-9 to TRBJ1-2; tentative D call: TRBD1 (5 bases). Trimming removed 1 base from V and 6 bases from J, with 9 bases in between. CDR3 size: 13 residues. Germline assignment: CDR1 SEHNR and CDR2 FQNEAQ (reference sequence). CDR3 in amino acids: CASSLEEGHGYTF. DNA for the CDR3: TGTGCCAGCAGCTTAGAGGAGGGGCATGGCTACACCTTC.

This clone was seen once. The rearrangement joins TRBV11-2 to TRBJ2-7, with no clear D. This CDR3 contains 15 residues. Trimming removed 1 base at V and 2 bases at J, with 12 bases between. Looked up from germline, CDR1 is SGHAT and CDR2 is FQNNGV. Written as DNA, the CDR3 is TGTGCCAGCAGCTTAGTCTTGGGCGCTACCTACGAGCAGTACTTC. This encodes CASSLVLGATYEQYF.

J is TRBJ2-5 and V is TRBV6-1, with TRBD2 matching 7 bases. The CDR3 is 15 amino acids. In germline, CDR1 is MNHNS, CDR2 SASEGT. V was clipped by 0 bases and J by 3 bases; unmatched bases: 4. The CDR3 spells CASSEATGGKETQYF. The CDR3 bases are TGTGCCAGCAGTGAAGCGACGGGGGGAAAAGAGACCCAGTACTTC.

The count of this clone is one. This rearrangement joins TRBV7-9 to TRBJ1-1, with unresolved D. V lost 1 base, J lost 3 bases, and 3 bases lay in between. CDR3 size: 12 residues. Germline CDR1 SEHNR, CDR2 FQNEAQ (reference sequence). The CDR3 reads CASSLVDTEAFF. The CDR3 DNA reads TGTGCCAGCAGCTTAGTGGACACTGAAGCTTTCTTT.